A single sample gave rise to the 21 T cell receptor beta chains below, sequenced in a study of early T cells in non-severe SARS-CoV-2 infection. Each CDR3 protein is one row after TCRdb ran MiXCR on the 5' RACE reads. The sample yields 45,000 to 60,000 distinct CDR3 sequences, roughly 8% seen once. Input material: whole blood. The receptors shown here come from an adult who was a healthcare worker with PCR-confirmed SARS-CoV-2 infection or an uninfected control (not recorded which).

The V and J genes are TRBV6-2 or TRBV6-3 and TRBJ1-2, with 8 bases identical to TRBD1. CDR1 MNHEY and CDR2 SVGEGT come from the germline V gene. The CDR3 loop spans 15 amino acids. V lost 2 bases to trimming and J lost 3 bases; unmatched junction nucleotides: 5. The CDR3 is CASSYRQGLDYGYTF. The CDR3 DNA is TGTGCCAGCAGTTACCGACAGGGGTTGGACTATGGCTACACCTTC.

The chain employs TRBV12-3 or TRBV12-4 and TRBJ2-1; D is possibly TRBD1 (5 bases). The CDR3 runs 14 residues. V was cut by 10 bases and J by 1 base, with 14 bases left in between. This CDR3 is CATSARQSYNEQFF. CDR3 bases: TGTGCCACCTCCGCGAGACAGTCCTACAATGAGCAGTTCTTC.

This CDR3 is CSAREEVYQETQYF. In DNA, the CDR3 is TGCAGTGCTAGAGAAGAGGTGTACCAAGAGACCCAGTACTTC. The V call is TRBV20-1, the J call TRBJ2-5; D is uncertain. Trimming removed 0 bases at V and 0 bases at J, with 8 bases between. Per germline, CDR1 DFQATT and CDR2 SNEGSKA (reference sequence). The CDR3 has 14 residues.

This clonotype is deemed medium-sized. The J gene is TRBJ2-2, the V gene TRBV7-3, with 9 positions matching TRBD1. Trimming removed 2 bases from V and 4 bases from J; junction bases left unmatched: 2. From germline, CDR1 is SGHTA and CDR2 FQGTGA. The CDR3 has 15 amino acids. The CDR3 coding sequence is TGTGCCAGCAGCTTAGGGACAGGGACCACCGGGGAGCTGTTTTTT. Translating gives CASSLGTGTTGELFF.

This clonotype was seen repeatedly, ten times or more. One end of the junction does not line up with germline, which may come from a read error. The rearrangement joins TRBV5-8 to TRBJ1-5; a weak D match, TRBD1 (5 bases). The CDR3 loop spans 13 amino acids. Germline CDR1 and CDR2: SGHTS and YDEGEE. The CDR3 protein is CASTLERGQPQHF. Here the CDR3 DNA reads TGTGCCAGCACCTTGGAGAGGGGTCAGCCCCAGCATTTT.

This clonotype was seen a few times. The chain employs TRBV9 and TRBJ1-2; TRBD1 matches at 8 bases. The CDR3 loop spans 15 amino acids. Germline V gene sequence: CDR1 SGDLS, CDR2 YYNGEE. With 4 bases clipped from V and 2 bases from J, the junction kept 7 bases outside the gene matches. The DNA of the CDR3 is TGTGCCAGCAGCCCTGCCGGGACAGGAAACTATGGCTACACCTTC. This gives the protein CASSPAGTGNYGYTF.

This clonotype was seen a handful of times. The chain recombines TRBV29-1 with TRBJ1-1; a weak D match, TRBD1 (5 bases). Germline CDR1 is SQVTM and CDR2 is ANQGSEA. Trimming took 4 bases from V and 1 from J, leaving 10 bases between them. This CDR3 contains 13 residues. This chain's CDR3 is CSVAGFANTEAFF. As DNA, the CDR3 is TGCAGCGTTGCAGGGTTCGCGAACACTGAAGCTTTCTTT.

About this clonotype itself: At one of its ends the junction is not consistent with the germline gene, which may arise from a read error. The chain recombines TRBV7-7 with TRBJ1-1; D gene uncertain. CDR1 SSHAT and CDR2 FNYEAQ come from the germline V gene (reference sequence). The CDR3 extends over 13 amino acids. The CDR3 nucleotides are TGTGCCGGCAGCTTAGGCCGGGACACTGAAGCTTTCTTT. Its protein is CAGSLGRDTEAFF.

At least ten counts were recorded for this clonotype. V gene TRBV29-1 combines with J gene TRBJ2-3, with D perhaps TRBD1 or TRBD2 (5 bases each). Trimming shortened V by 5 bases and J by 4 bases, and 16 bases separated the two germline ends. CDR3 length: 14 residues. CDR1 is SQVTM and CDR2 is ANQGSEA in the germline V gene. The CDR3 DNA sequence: TGCAGCGTTTGGGACGGCGGGCGGGCAGATACGCAGTATTTT. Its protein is CSVWDGGRADTQYF.

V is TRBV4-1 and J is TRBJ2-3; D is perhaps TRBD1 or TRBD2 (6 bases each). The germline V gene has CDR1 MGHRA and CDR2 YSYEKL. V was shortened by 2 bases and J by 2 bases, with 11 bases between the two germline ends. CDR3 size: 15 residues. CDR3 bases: TGCGCCAGCAGCCAAAGTCGGGGGCCCACAGATACGCAGTATTTT. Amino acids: CASSQSRGPTDTQYF.

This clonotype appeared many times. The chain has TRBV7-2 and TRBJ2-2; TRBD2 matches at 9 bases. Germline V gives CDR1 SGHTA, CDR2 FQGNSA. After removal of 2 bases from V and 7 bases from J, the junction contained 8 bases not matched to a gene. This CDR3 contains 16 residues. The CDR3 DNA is TGTGCCAGCAGCTTAAATAGCGGGAGTAATTTCGGGGAGCTGTTTTTT. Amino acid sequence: CASSLNSGSNFGELFF.

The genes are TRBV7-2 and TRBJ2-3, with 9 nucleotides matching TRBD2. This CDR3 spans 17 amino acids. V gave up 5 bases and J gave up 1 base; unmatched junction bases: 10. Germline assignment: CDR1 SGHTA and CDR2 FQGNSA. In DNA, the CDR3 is TGTGCCAGCAGCGCCGGGCCAGCTAGCGGGGGCACAGATACGCAGTATTTT. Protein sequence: CASSAGPASGGTDTQYF.

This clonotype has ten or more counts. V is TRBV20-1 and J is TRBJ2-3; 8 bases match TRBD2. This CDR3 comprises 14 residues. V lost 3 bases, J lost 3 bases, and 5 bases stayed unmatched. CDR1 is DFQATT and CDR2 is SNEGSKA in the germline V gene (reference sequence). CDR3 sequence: CSASGTSFTDTQYF. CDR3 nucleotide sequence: TGCAGTGCTAGTGGGACTAGTTTTACAGATACGCAGTATTTT.

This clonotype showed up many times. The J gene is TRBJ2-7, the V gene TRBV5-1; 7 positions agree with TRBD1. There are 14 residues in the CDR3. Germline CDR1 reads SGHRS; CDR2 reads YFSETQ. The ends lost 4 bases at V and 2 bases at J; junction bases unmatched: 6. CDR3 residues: CASSEGTEPYEQYF. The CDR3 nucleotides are TGCGCCAGCAGCGAAGGGACAGAGCCCTACGAGCAGTACTTC.

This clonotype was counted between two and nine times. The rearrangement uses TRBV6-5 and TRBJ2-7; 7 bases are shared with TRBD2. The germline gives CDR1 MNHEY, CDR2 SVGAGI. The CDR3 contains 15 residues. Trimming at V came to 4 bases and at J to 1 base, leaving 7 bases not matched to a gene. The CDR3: CASSWGEGESYEQYF. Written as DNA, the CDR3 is TGTGCCAGCAGTTGGGGGGAGGGAGAGTCCTACGAGCAGTACTTC.

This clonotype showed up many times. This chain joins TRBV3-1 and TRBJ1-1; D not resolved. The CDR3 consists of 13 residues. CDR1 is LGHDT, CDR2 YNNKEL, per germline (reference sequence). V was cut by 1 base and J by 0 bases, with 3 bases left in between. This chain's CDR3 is CASSQGLNTEAFF. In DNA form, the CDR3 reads TGTGCCAGCAGCCAAGGACTGAACACTGAAGCTTTCTTT.

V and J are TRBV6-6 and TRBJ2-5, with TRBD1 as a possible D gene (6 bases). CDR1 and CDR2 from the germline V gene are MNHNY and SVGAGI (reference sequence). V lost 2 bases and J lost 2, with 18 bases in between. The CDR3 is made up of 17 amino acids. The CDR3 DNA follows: TGTGCCAGCAGTTACCGTCCCAGGGGACCCTCTCAAGAGACCCAGTACTTC. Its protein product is CASSYRPRGPSQETQYF.

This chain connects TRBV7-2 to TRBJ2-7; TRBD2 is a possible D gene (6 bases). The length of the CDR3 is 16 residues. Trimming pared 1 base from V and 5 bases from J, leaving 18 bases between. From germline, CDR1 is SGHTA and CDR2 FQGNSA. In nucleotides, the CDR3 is TGTGCCAGCAGCTTAGGGGTAGCGGCCGCACTTAACGAGCAGTACTTC. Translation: CASSLGVAAALNEQYF. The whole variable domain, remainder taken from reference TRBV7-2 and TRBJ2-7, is GAGVSQSPSNKVTEKGKDVELRCDPISGHTALYWYRQSLGQGLEFLIYFQGNSAPDKSGLPSDRFSAERTGGSVSTLTIQRTQQEDSAVYLCASSLGVAAALNEQYFGPGTRLTVT.

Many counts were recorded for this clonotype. CDR3 in DNA: TGTGCCAGCAGCCGGGTCCCGGCAGATACGCAGTATTTT. Residues: CASSRVPADTQYF. This chain joins TRBV7-9 and TRBJ2-3; D is undetermined. Trimming stripped 5 bases from V and 4 bases from J, with 10 bases between. The germline CDR1 and CDR2 sequences are SEHNR and FQNEAQ (reference sequence). CDR3 length equals 13 residues.

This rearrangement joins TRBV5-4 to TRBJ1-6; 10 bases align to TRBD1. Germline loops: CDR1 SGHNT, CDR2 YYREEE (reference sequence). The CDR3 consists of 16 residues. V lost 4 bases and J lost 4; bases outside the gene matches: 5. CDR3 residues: CASSPGQGSYNSPLHF. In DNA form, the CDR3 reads TGTGCCAGCAGCCCGGGACAGGGGTCGTATAATTCACCCCTCCACTTT. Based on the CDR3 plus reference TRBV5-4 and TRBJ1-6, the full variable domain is ETGVTQSPTHLIKTRGQQVTLRCSSQSGHNTVSWYQQALGQGPQFIFQYYREEENGRGNFPPRFSGLQFPNYSSELNVNALELDDSALYLCASSPGQGSYNSPLHFGNGTRLTVT.

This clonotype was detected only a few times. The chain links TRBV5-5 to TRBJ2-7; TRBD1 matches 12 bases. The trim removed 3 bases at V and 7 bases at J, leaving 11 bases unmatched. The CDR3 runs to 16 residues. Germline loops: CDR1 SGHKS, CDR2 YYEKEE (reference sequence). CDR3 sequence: CASSSRGTGGLYEQYF. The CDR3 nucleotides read TGTGCCAGCAGCTCCCGGGGGACAGGGGGCTTGTATGAGCAGTACTTC.